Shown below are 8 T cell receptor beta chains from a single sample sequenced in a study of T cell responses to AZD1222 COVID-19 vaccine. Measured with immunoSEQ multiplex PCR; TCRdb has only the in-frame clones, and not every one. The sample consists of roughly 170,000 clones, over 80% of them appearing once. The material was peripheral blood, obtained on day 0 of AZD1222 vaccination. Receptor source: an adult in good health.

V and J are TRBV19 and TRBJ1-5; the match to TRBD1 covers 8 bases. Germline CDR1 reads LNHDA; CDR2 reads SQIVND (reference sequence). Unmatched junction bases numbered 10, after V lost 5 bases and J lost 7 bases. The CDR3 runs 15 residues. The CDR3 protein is CASSYDRDRKQPQHF. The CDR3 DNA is TGTGCCAGTAGTTACGATCGGGACAGGAAACAGCCCCAGCATTTT.

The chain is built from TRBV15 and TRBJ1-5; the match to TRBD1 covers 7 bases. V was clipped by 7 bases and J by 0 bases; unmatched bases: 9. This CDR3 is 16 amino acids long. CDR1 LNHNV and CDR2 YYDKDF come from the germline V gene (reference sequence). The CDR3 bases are TGTGCCACCAAGGACGGACAGGTCTATAGCAATCAGCCCCAGCATTTT. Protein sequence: CATKDGQVYSNQPQHF.

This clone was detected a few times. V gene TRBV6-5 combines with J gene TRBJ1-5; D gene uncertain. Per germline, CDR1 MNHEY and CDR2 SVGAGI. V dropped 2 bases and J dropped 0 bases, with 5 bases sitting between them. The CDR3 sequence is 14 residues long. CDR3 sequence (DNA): TGTGCCAGCAGTTACAGCTATAGCAATCAGCCCCAGCATTTT. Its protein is CASSYSYSNQPQHF.

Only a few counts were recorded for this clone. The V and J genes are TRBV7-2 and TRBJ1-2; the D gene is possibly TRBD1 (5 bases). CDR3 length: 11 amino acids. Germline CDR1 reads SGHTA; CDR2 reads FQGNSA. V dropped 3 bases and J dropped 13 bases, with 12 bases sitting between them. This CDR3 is CASSFNRTTTF. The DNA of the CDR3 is TGTGCCAGCAGCTTCAATAGGACAACCACCTTC.

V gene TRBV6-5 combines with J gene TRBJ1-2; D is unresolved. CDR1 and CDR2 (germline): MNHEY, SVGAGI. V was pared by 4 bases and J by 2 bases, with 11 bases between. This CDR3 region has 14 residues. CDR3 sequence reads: CASSFGRKNYGYTF. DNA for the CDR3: TGTGCCAGCAGTTTCGGACGTAAAAACTATGGCTACACCTTC.

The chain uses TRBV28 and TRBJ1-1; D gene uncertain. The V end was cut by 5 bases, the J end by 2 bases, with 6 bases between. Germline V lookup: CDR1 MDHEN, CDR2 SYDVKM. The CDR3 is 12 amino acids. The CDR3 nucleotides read TGTGCCAGCAGTCAAATTAACACTGAAGCTTTCTTT. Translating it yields CASSQINTEAFF.

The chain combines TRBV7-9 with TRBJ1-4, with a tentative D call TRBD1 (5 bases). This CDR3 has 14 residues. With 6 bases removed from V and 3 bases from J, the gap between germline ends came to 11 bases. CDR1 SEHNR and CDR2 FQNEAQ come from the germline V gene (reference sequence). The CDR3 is CASSARQSNEKLFF. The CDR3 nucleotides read TGTGCCAGCAGTGCCCGACAGTCTAATGAAAAACTGTTTTTT. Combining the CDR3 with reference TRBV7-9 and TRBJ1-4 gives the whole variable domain DTGVSQNPRHKITKRGQNVTFRCDPISEHNRLYWYRQTLGQGPEFLTYFQNEAQLEKSRLLSDRFSAERPKGSFSTLEIQRTEQGDSAMYLCASSARQSNEKLFFGSGTQLSVL.

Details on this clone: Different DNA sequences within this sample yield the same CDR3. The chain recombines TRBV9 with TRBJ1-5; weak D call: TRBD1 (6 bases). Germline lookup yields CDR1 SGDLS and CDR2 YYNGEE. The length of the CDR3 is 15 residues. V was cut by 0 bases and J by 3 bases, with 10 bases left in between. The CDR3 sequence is CASSVGTADNQPQHF. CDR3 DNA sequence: TGTGCCAGCAGCGTAGGGACAGCAGACAATCAGCCCCAGCATTTT.